This T cell receptor beta chain originates from a study of shared T cell receptors in the human thymus. Losses at the gene ends were 2 bases for V and 1 base for J; bases not matched to a gene: 8. This CDR3 region has 15 residues. From germline, CDR1 is SQVTM and CDR2 ANQGSEA. Repertoires were generated with immunoSEQ multiplex PCR, while TCRdb's copy carries only in-frame clones and drops some. The sample records around 340,000 clones, approximately 95% being singletons. The sample taken for sequencing was thymocytes. J is TRBJ2-7 and V is TRBV29-1, with 7 bases that match TRBD1. This TCR was sampled from a human donor. Written as DNA, the CDR3 is TGCAGCGTTGAATACGGCAGGGGGAAATCCTACGAGCAGTACTTC. It encodes CSVEYGRGKSYEQYF.